This is a list of T cell receptor beta chains from one sample in a study of metastatic and nonmetastatic thyroid tumors. TCRdb called clones again from the PCR reads with MiXCR. The sample carries around 41,000 clones, 25% to 35% recorded once. Material: blood. Receptors originate from a male donor with papillary thyroid cancer or a benign thyroid nodule (not recorded which). Some clones in this sample may be carry-over from other donors' samples. Both conserved end residues are trimmed from each CDR3.

len: 10; j_gene: TRBJ2-7; v_gene: TRBV6-1; CDR3aa: ASSDSVYEQY
len: 13; j_gene: TRBJ1-5; v_gene: TRBV4-2; CDR3aa: ASSQDPGAGQPQH
len: 13; j_gene: TRBJ1-4; v_gene: TRBV12-3/TRBV12-4; CDR3aa: ASRDGTEANEKLF
len: 12; j_gene: TRBJ2-1; v_gene: TRBV3-1; CDR3aa: ASSQRQGDNEQF
len: 11; j_gene: TRBJ1-2; v_gene: TRBV20-1; CDR3aa: SAVPPAHYCYT
len: 14; j_gene: TRBJ2-1; v_gene: TRBV2; CDR3aa: ASSEPRAQTYNEQF
len: 12; j_gene: TRBJ2-1; v_gene: TRBV24-1; CDR3aa: ATAGAGVYNEQF
len: 15; j_gene: TRBJ2-6; v_gene: TRBV12-5; CDR3aa: ASGPGTAYSGANVLT
len: 9; j_gene: TRBJ1-2; v_gene: TRBV10-3; CDR3aa: AISEPYGYT
len: 12; j_gene: TRBJ2-3; v_gene: TRBV6-4; CDR3aa: ASSPSWVTDTQY
len: 13; j_gene: TRBJ2-7; v_gene: TRBV29-1; CDR3aa: RVAGSNGGASEQY
len: 12; j_gene: TRBJ2-2; v_gene: TRBV20-1; CDR3aa: SARAETATGELF
len: 11; j_gene: TRBJ1-2; v_gene: TRBV20-1; CDR3aa: SARTGLTYGYT
len: 12; j_gene: TRBJ2-7; v_gene: TRBV6-1; CDR3aa: ASSWRGNFLEQY
len: 13; j_gene: TRBJ2-5; v_gene: TRBV20-1; CDR3aa: SATSRGEDQETQY
len: 12; j_gene: TRBJ1-2; v_gene: TRBV6-1; CDR3aa: ASSGMLRGYGYT
len: 15; j_gene: TRBJ2-5; v_gene: TRBV30; CDR3aa: AWSVRAVGGNQETQY
len: 14; j_gene: TRBJ2-3; v_gene: TRBV11-2; CDR3aa: ASSYRLAVNTDTQY
len: 14; j_gene: TRBJ2-7; v_gene: TRBV24-1; CDR3aa: ATRKSIAGEGYEQY
len: 11; j_gene: TRBJ2-5; v_gene: TRBV7-7; CDR3aa: ASSFGTEETQY
len: 16; j_gene: TRBJ2-5; v_gene: TRBV24-1; CDR3aa: ATSDLAEVRGSPETQY
len: 13; j_gene: TRBJ2-7; v_gene: TRBV6-5; CDR3aa: ASSYSFIDSLEQY
len: 14; j_gene: TRBJ2-3; v_gene: TRBV28; CDR3aa: ASRPTSGSVGDTQY
len: 11; j_gene: TRBJ2-3; v_gene: TRBV30; CDR3aa: AWNTGGLDTQY